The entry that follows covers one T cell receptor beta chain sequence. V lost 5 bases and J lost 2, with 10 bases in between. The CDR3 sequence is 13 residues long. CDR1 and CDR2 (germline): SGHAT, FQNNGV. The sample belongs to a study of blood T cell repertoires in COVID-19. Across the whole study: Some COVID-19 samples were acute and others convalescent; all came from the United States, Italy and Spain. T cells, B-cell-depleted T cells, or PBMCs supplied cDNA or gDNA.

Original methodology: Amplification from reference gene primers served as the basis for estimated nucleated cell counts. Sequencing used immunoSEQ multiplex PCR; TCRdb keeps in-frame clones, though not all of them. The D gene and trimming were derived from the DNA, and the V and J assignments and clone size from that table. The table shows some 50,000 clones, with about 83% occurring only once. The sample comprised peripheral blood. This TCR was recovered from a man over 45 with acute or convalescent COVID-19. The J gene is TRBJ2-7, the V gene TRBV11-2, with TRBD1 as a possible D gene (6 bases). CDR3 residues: CASSQAGAYEQYF. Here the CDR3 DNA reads TGTGCCAGCAGCCAGGCAGGGGCCTACGAGCAGTACTTC.